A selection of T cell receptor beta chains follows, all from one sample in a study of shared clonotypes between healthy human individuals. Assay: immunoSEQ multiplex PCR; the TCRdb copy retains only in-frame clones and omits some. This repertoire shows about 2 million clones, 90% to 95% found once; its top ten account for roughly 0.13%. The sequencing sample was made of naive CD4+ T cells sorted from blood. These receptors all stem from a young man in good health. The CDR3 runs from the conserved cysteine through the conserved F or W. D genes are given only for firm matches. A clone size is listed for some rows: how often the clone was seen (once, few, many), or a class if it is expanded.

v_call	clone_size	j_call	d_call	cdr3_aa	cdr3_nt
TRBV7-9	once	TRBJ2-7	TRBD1	CASSTSGQGRRHEQYF	TGTGCCAGCAGCACCTCCGGACAGGGGAGAAGACACGAGCAGTACTTC
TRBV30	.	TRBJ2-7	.	CAWSVGSYEQYF	TGTGCCTGGAGCGTAGGGTCCTACGAGCAGTACTTC
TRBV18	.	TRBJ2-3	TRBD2	CASSLAGARTDTQYF	TGTGCCAGCTCACTGGCGGGAGCCCGCACAGATACGCAGTATTTT
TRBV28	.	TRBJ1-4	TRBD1	CASSLPTGGFYEKLFF	TGTGCCAGCAGTTTACCGACAGGGGGCTTTTATGAAAAACTGTTTTTT
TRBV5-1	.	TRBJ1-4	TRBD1	CASSLAGTGGYEKLFF	TGCGCCAGCAGCTTGGCCGGGACAGGGGGTTATGAAAAACTGTTTTTT
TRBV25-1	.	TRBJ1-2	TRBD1	CASSASTGMVRGYTF	TGTGCCAGCAGTGCTTCGACAGGGATGGTAAGGGGCTACACCTTC
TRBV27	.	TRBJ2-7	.	CASSLRGREQYF	TGTGCCAGCAGTCTTAGGGGCCGCGAGCAGTACTTC
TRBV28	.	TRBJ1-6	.	CASIKPLMGRSSYNSPLHF	TGTGCCAGCATCAAACCTCTCATGGGGCGAAGCTCCTATAATTCACCCCTCCACTTT
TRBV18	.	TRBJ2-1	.	CASSPPGSGNSYNEQFF	TGTGCCAGCTCACCACCCGGCTCAGGGAATTCCTACAATGAGCAGTTCTTC
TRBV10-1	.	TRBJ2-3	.	CASSEGKDTQYF	TGCGCCAGCAGTGAAGGAAAAGATACGCAGTATTTT
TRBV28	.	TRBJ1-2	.	CASRTLNGYTF	TGTGCCAGCAGAACCTTGAATGGCTACACCTTC
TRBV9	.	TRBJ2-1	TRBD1	CASSEGQGGFWNEQFF	TGTGCCAGCAGCGAGGGACAGGGTGGCTTCTGGAATGAGCAGTTCTTC
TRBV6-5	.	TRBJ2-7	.	CASSPYRGGTYEQYF	TGTGCCAGCAGTCCTTACAGGGGGGGAACCTACGAGCAGTACTTC
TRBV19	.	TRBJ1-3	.	CASSTPWGNTIYF	TGTGCCAGTAGTACCCCCTGGGGAAACACCATATATTTT
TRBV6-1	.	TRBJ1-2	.	CASSEAGPAWGYTF	TGTGCCAGCAGTGAGGCAGGGCCTGCTTGGGGCTACACCTTC
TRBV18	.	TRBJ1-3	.	CASSPRVDGKSSGNTIYF	TGTGCCAGCTCACCAAGGGTGGATGGGAAAAGCTCTGGAAACACCATATATTTT
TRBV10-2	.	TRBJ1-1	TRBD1	CASSEPSPGGTMNTEAFF	TGCGCCAGCAGTGAGCCATCTCCAGGGGGCACAATGAACACTGAAGCTTTCTTT
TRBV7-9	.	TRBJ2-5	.	CASSLGAAQTQYF	TGTGCCAGCAGCTTAGGGGCAGCACAGACCCAGTACTTC
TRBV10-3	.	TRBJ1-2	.	CAISVGGANYGYTF	TGTGCCATCAGTGTCGGCGGAGCTAACTATGGCTACACCTTC
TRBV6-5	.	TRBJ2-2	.	CASSVRENTGELFF	TGTGCCAGCAGTGTCAGGGAAAACACCGGGGAGCTGTTTTTT
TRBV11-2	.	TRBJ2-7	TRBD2	CASSLLAGGGYEQYF	TGTGCCAGCAGCTTACTAGCGGGAGGAGGGTACGAGCAGTACTTC
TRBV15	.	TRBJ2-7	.	CATSRDRGNYEQYF	TGTGCCACCAGCAGAGATCGGGGAAACTACGAGCAGTACTTC
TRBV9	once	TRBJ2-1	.	CASSVGVRSSSSYNEQFF	TGTGCCAGCAGCGTAGGGGTTAGAAGTTCTAGCTCCTACAATGAGCAGTTCTTC
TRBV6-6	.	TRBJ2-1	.	CASVARSSYNEQFF	TGTGCCAGCGTCGCGCGGAGCTCCTACAATGAGCAGTTCTTC
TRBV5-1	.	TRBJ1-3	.	CASSPGDAGNTIYF	TGCGCCAGCTCTCCAGGGGATGCGGGAAACACCATATATTTT